The 21 T cell receptor beta chains given below trace back to one sample, sequenced in a study of siplizumab effects on memory and regulatory T cells (dated by TCRdb to the late 2010s). Library preparation used the immunoSEQ multiplex PCR assay. This immuneACCESS table, as held by TCRdb, lists in-frame sequences with V and J called but not all clones. Of the missing ones, under half trace to an unresolved V gene in checked studies; the others have no known cause. Counted in this sample were more than 85,000 clones; 92% of them appeared once. The ten largest clonotypes hold approximately 0.66% of the sample. Material for sequencing was Tregs sorted from blood. Source of these receptors: a human donor in good health.

CDR3 in amino acids: CASSLKLMAGNTGELFF. The CDR3 bases are TGTGCCAGCAGCTTAAAGTTGATGGCGGGAAACACCGGGGAGCTGTTTTTT. The chain uses TRBV7-2 and TRBJ2-2, with a possible D match to TRBD2 (6 bases). The CDR3 is made up of 17 amino acids. The germline V gene encodes CDR1 SGHTA and CDR2 FQGNSA. V was shortened by 2 bases and J by 2 bases, with 15 bases between the two germline ends.

The V and J genes are TRBV5-3 and TRBJ2-5; D is unclear. TRBV5-3 is annotated as an ORF whose role is uncertain. The ends were cut back, 4 bases at V and 2 bases at J, with 21 bases in the middle. The CDR3 spans 17 residues. The CDR3 DNA follows: TGTGCCAGAAGCACCCCGAGCACCAGACCCGCTCAAGAGACCCAGTACTTC. Translation gives CARSTPSTRPAQETQYF.

The chain employs TRBV6-5 and TRBJ2-4; D may be TRBD2 (5 bases). CDR1 is MNHEY, CDR2 SVGAGI, per germline. Trimming removed 6 bases at V and 7 bases at J, with 13 bases between. The CDR3 contains 13 residues. In DNA, the CDR3 is TGTGCCAGCAGCCGGGGAATCGAGAACATTCAGTACTTC. Translating it yields CASSRGIENIQYF.

J is TRBJ2-7 and V is TRBV11-2, with D perhaps TRBD1 (5 bases). CDR3 size: 11 residues. The V end was cut by 1 base, the J end by 11 bases, with 9 bases between. CDR1 is SGHAT and CDR2 is FQNNGV in the germline V gene. The CDR3 reads CASSLGRAKYF. In DNA form, the CDR3 reads TGTGCCAGCAGCTTAGGCAGGGCCAAGTACTTC.

This clone has only a few counts. The chain employs TRBV5-1 and TRBJ2-5; 9 bases align to TRBD1. CDR1 SGHRS and CDR2 YFSETQ come from the germline V gene. V lost 3 bases to trimming and J lost 10 bases; unmatched junction nucleotides: 16. This CDR3 spans 16 amino acids. CDR3 sequence reads: CASSYLATGGGGLQYF. DNA of the CDR3: TGCGCCAGCAGCTATTTGGCTACAGGGGGCGGGGGCCTCCAGTACTTC. Together with reference TRBV5-1 and TRBJ2-5, the CDR3 gives the full variable domain: KAGVTQTPRYLIKTRGQQVTLSCSPISGHRSVSWYQQTPGQGLQFLFEYFSETQRNKGNFPGRFSGRQFSNSRSEMNVSTLELGDSALYLCASSYLATGGGGLQYFGPGTRLLVL.

The chain links TRBV5-1 to TRBJ2-1; unclear D gene. V lost 4 bases and J lost 0, with 5 bases in between. CDR1 and CDR2 (germline): SGHRS, YFSETQ. This CDR3 region has 13 residues. Written as DNA, the CDR3 is TGCGCCAGCAGCCTTGGCTCCTACAATGAGCAGTTCTTC. Amino acid sequence: CASSLGSYNEQFF.

This sequence joins TRBV28 and TRBJ2-7; no definite D call. The CDR3 loop spans 14 amino acids. Germline CDR1 MDHEN, CDR2 SYDVKM. The V gene lost 5 bases and the J gene lost 0 bases, with 11 bases spanning the gap. The CDR3 region has the DNA TGTGCCAGCAGTCCGGCTACAGCCTCCTACGAGCAGTACTTC. It codes for CASSPATASYEQYF.

V usage is TRBV28 and J usage is TRBJ2-5; D is perhaps TRBD1 (6 bases). Germline assignment: CDR1 MDHEN and CDR2 SYDVKM. The length of the CDR3 is 15 residues. V shed 3 bases and J shed 1 base, with 12 bases lying between them. In DNA form, the CDR3 reads TGTGCCAGCAGTTTGGGGGCGCAGGGCCAAGAGACCCAGTACTTC. As protein: CASSLGAQGQETQYF.

The V call is TRBV25-1, the J call TRBJ2-1; TRBD2 matches 14 bases. There are 13 residues in the CDR3. After removal of 6 bases from V and 9 bases from J, the junction contained 1 base not matched to a gene. Per the germline V gene, CDR1 is MGHDK and CDR2 is SYGVNS. CDR3 residues: CASRGLAGVEQFF. CDR3 nucleotides: TGTGCCAGCAGGGGACTAGCGGGAGTTGAGCAGTTCTTC.

This chain joins TRBV7-2 and TRBJ1-5, with TRBD1 matching 8 bases. Germline loops: CDR1 SGHTA, CDR2 FQGNSA. Unmatched junction bases numbered 13, after V lost 5 bases and J lost 1 base. This CDR3 has 18 amino acids. CDR3 in amino acids: CASSIGQGSLGSNQPQHF. In nucleotides, the CDR3 is TGTGCCAGCAGCATCGGACAGGGTAGTCTCGGGAGCAATCAGCCCCAGCATTTT.

This rearrangement joins TRBV5-4 to TRBJ2-2; unclear D gene. V was cut by 3 bases and J by 6 bases, with 15 bases left in between. Germline CDR1 reads SGHNT; CDR2 reads YYREEE (reference sequence). This CDR3 has 15 amino acids. The CDR3 sequence: CASSSLGRRSGELFF. As DNA, the CDR3 is TGTGCCAGCAGCTCCCTAGGGCGAAGGTCCGGGGAGCTGTTTTTT.

This sequence joins TRBV6-6 and TRBJ2-5, with D hard to call. This CDR3 spans 15 amino acids. The V gene's germline CDR1 is MNHNY and CDR2 SVGAGI (reference sequence). Trimming pared 6 bases from V and 4 bases from J, leaving 18 bases between. The CDR3 sequence: CASSGAFESAETQYF. In DNA form, the CDR3 reads TGTGCCAGCAGCGGCGCTTTTGAATCGGCAGAGACCCAGTACTTC.

The genes are TRBV19 and TRBJ1-5, with D possibly matching TRBD1 (5 bases). V was pared by 5 bases and J by 4 bases, with 24 bases between. The CDR3 is made up of 18 amino acids. CDR1 and CDR2 (germline): LNHDA, SQIVND (reference sequence). The CDR3, as DNA: TGTGCCAGTAGTGGCGGCAGGGAATTTTTCCGACTGAATCAGCCCCAGCATTTT. This encodes CASSGGREFFRLNQPQHF. The full variable domain, with the rest looked up from reference TRBV19 and TRBJ1-5, is DGGITQSPKYLFRKEGQNVTLSCEQNLNHDAMYWYRQDPGQGLRLIYYSQIVNDFQKGDIAEGYSVSREKKESFPLTVTSAQKNPTAFYLCASSGGREFFRLNQPQHFGDGTRLSIL.

This clone appeared a few times. This chain links TRBV18 with TRBJ2-1; TRBD2 is a possible D gene (6 bases). The CDR3 has 15 amino acids. V lost 3 bases to trimming and J lost 2 bases, with 11 bases between them. The germline gives CDR1 KGHSH, CDR2 LQKENI. The CDR3 nucleotides are TGTGCCAGCTCACCTAGCGGTCTAGCCTACAATGAGCAGTTCTTC. This sequence encodes CASSPSGLAYNEQFF. Full variable domain (missing parts from reference TRBV18 and TRBJ2-1): NAGVMQNPRHLVRRRGQEARLRCSPMKGHSHVYWYRQLPEEGLKFMVYLQKENIIDESGMPKERFSAEFPKEGPSILRIQQVVRGDSAAYFCASSPSGLAYNEQFFGPGTRLTVL.

The chain combines TRBV6-1 with TRBJ1-4, with TRBD1 as a possible D gene (6 bases). The CDR3 loop spans 15 amino acids. Trimming removed 0 bases from V and 8 bases from J, with 13 bases in between. Germline CDR1 is MNHNS and CDR2 is SASEGT. CDR3 sequence (DNA): TGTGCCAGCAGTGAAGCATTAGGGAGGGGGGAAAAACTGTTTTTT. Its translation: CASSEALGRGEKLFF.

This chain connects TRBV30 to TRBJ2-5; the D gene could be TRBD1 or TRBD2 (5 bases each). Germline CDR1 and CDR2: GTSNPN and SVGIG (reference sequence). The length of the CDR3 is 15 residues. The V and J ends lost 5 bases and 3 bases respectively, with 19 bases between them. CDR3 in amino acids: CAWDESGTRKETQYF. Here the CDR3 DNA reads TGTGCCTGGGATGAGTCTGGGACCCGTAAAGAGACCCAGTACTTC.

The chain uses TRBV2 and TRBJ2-6, with no clear D. The ends were cut back, 6 bases at V and 0 bases at J, with 3 bases in the middle. In germline, CDR1 is SNHLY, CDR2 FYNNEI. The CDR3 extends over 13 amino acids. CDR3 region: CASRDSGANVLTF. Here the CDR3 DNA reads TGTGCCAGCAGGGACTCTGGGGCCAACGTCCTGACTTTC.

The rearrangement joins TRBV2 to TRBJ1-3; D is possibly TRBD1 (5 bases). The ends were cut back, 4 bases at V and 0 bases at J, with 10 bases in the middle. This CDR3 has 15 residues. Germline V lookup: CDR1 SNHLY, CDR2 FYNNEI. CDR3 residues: CASSVEGSSGNTIYF. The CDR3 nucleotides read TGTGCCAGCAGTGTGGAGGGGAGCTCTGGAAACACCATATATTTT.

The V and J genes are TRBV6-1 and TRBJ2-7; 9 bases agree with TRBD1. The germline V gene has CDR1 MNHNS and CDR2 SASEGT. The CDR3 is 15 amino acids. V was pared by 5 bases and J by 3 bases, with 8 bases of the junction left unmatched. The CDR3 DNA follows: TGTGCCAGCAGTCGCCTGGGACAGGGAGTCTACGAGCAGTACTTC. It translates to CASSRLGQGVYEQYF.

The rearrangement uses TRBV6-1 and TRBJ2-5, with D possibly matching TRBD2 (5 bases). Germline loops: CDR1 MNHNS, CDR2 SASEGT. Trimming left V 1 base short and J 5 bases short, with 23 bases between. The CDR3 length is 18 residues. The CDR3: CASSEVSRRRRMLETQYF. CDR3 bases: TGTGCCAGCAGTGAAGTATCCCGGAGGAGAAGAATGTTGGAGACCCAGTACTTC.

The chain employs TRBV7-6 and TRBJ2-7; D unresolved. CDR3 length: 13 residues. V lost 1 base and J lost 4, with 8 bases in between. Germline V lookup: CDR1 SGHVS, CDR2 FNYEAQ. This CDR3 is CASSLESQYEQYF. For the CDR3, the DNA is TGTGCCAGCAGCTTAGAGAGCCAATACGAGCAGTACTTC.